The source of this T cell receptor (beta chain) is a study of blood T cells in healthy people across ages. Losses at the gene ends were 0 bases for V and 6 bases for J; bases not matched to a gene: 7. The CDR3 has 14 residues. Germline assignment: CDR1 GTSNPN and CDR2 SVGIG (reference sequence). Extracted total RNA amounted to at least 5.5 micrograms for each sample. The authors ran a second PCR of roughly 6 to 12 cycles using a sample-barcoded 5' primer and a J-beta primer mix. TCRdb used MiXCR to reprocess the 5' RACE reads, holding one entry per CDR3 protein. The data contain 700,000 to 850,000 distinct CDR3 sequences, 50% to 65% of them singletons. General study points: The study found more naive CD4+ cells and higher diversity in long-lived than aged donors.

Remarks on this clonotype: Its antigen is not identified.

The sample consisted of blood. The chain combines TRBV30 with TRBJ1-2; 7 bases fit TRBD1. The clonotype was recovered from an elderly man in good health. The CDR3 nucleotides are TGTGCCTGGAGTGTACTACAGGGGAGGCATGGCTACACCTTC. Translating it yields CAWSVLQGRHGYTF.